The sequence of this T cell receptor (beta chain) was determined in a study of cytotoxic CD8 clonotypes in ibrutinib-treated CLL. Extraction of roughly 2 micrograms of genomic DNA from cryopreserved PBMCs supplied material for TCR beta libraries. Germline V CDR1 and CDR2: ENHRY, SYGVKD. V shed 10 bases and J 6 bases; nucleotides not matched to a gene: 8. The CDR3 has 13 residues. Findings and caveats of the study: Baseline values of clonality outstripped age-matched healthy donors and followed circulating CD8+ T-cell counts. Shared public clonotypes were rare, and on treatment they either got smaller or stayed the same.

Sequencing used immunoSEQ multiplex PCR; TCRdb keeps in-frame clones, though not all of them. The sample lists tens of thousands of clones; roughly 86% were seen once. On this clone: Its antigen is not identified.

The input for sequencing was PBMCs, taken before ibrutinib treatment. The chain joins TRBV10-3 to TRBJ2-2; 7 nucleotides match TRBD1. The clonotype comes from a human donor with chronic lymphocytic leukemia. CDR3 loop: CASRGQLAGELFF. The CDR3 DNA sequence: TGTGCCAGCAGGGGACAGCTCGCCGGGGAGCTGTTTTTT.